In its sample, the clone carrying this TCR beta chain was seen many times. This record belongs to a study of neurological immune-mediated disorders. Synthesis of cDNA was performed by 5'RACE using 10-nucleotide random UMIs. TCRdb analysed the 5' RACE reads with MiXCR anew, one entry per CDR3 protein. This table holds approximately 58,000 distinct CDR3 sequences, about an eighth found once. Trimming stripped 6 bases from V and 8 bases from J, with 10 bases between. The CDR3 spans 11 residues. Germline assignment: CDR1 KGHSH and CDR2 LQKENI. Specimen: PBMCs. The clonotype comes from a man aged 55 to 70 in good health. The chain couples TRBV18 to TRBJ1-2; D gene uncertain. CDR3 region: CASSPGFGYTF. DNA of the CDR3: TGTGCCAGCTCCCCAGGATTCGGCTACACCTTC.